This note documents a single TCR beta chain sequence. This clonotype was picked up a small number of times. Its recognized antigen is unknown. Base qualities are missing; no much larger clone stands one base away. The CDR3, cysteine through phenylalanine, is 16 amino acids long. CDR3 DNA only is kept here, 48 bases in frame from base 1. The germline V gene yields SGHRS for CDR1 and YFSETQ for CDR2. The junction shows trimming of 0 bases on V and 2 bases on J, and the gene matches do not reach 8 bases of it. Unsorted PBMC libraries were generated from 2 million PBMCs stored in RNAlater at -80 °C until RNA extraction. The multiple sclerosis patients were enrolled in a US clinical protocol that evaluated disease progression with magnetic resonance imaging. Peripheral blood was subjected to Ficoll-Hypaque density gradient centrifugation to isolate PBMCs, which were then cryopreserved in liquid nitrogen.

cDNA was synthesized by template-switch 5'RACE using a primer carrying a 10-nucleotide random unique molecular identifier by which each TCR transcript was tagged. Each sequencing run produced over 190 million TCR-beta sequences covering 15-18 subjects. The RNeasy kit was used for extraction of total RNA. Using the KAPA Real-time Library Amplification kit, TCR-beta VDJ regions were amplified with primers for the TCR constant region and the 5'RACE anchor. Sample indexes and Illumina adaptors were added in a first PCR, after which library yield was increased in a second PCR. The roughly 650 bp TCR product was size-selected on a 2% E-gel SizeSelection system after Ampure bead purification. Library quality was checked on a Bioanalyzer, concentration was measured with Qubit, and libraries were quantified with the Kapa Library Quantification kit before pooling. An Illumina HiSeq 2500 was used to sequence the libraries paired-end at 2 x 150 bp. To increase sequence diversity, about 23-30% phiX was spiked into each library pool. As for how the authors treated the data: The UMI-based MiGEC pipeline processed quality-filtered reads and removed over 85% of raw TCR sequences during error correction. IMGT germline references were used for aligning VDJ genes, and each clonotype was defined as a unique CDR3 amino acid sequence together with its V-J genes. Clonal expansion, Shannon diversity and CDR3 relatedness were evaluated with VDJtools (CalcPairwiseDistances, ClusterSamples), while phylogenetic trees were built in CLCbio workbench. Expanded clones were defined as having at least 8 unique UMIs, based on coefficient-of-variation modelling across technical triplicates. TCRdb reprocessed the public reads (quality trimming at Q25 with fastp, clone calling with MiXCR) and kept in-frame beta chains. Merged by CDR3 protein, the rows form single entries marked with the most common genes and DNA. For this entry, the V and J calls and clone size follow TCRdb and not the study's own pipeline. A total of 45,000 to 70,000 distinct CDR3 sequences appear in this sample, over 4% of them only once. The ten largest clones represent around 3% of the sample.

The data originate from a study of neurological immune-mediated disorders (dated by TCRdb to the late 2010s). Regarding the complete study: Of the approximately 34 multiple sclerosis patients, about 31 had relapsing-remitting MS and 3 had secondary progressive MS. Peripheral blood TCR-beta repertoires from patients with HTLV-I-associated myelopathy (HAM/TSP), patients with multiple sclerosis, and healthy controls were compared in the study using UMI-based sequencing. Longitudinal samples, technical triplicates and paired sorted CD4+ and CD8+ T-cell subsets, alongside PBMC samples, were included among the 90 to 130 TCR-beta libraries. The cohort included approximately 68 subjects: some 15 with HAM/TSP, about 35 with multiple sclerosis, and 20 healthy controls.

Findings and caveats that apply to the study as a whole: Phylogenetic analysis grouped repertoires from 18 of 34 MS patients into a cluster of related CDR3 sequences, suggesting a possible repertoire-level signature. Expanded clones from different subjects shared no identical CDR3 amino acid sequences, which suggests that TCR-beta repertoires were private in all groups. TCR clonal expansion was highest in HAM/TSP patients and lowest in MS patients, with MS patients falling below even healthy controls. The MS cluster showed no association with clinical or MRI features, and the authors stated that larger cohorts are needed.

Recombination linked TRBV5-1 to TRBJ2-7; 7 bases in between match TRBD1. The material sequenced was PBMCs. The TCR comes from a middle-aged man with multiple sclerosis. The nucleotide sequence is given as TGCGCCAGCAGCTTGGACGAGGGACAGTCGGCCTACGAGCAGTACTTC. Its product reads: CASSLDEGQSAYEQYF.